This T cell receptor beta chain originates from a study of T cells in localized non-small cell lung cancer. Data came from immunoSEQ multiplex PCR; TCRdb stores just in-frame clones and leaves some out. Counted here are 26,000 or so clones, approximately 90% occurring once; the ten biggest clones make up more than 6%. Germline CDR1 is SEHNR and CDR2 is FQNEAQ (reference sequence). Trimming removed 2 bases at V and 1 base at J, with 8 bases between. The CDR3 contains 14 residues. In the case of this clone: Its specificity is not known.

Study conclusions and caveats: Sequencing involved a lone tumor region, leaving heterogeneity possible.

Sequenced here: peripheral blood, sampled before any cancer treatment. The clonotype comes from a male donor at least 60 years old with stage I lung adenocarcinoma. The rearrangement links TRBV7-9 to TRBJ1-1; a possible D gene is TRBD1 (6 bases). CDR3 DNA: TGTGCCAGCAGCTTACCAGGGGCGAACACTGAAGCTTTCTTT. Amino acids: CASSLPGANTEAFF. The entire variable domain, with the rest obtained from reference TRBV7-9 and TRBJ1-1, is as follows: DTGVSQNPRHKITKRGQNVTFRCDPISEHNRLYWYRQTLGQGPEFLTYFQNEAQLEKSRLLSDRFSAERPKGSFSTLEIQRTEQGDSAMYLCASSLPGANTEAFFGQGTRLTVV.